This T cell receptor beta chain was captured in a study of T cells in Graves' hyperthyroidism and ophthalmopathy. Findings and caveats of the study: Researchers found most expanded thyroid clonotypes above 0.001 in blood as well. The model predicted ophthalmopathy a median roughly six months before onset.

This clonotype was seen many times. Its antigen is unknown. It was considered stable Graves' hyperthyroidism when ophthalmopathy did not progress within 18 months. Used for diagnoses were clinical symptoms, serum thyroxine and TRAb, thyroid ultrasound and orbital computed tomography. J lost 5 bases, V lost 5 bases, and 5 bases had no gene match. The CDR3 contains 15 residues. Germline V lookup: CDR1 SGHTA, CDR2 FQGNSA. Amplified TCR beta CDR3 regions derived from RNA transcripts. HTBI primers drove first-round RT-PCR of the TCR CDR3. MiXCR, applied by TCRdb to the multiplex PCR reads, yields one record per CDR3 protein. The data contain under 550,000 distinct CDR3 sequences, roughly an eighth of them singletons.

Sequencing was done on a sample of blood. V and J are TRBV7-2 and TRBJ2-7; 14 bases fit TRBD2. The receptor was derived from a young woman with Graves' hyperthyroidism. The CDR3 DNA is TGTGCCAGCAGCGGCGGACTAGCGGGAGGTCACGAGCAGTACTTC. It is translated as CASSGGLAGGHEQYF.